This TCR beta chain was recovered during a study of CD8 T cells in Susac syndrome. Roughly 0.5 to 1 ug RNA was reverse transcribed with random hexamers. Amplification of TCR beta CDR3 by immunoSEQ multiplex PCR spanned 54 Vbeta and 13 Jbeta. MiXCR, applied by TCRdb to the immunoSEQ multiplex PCR reads, yields one record per CDR3 protein. The profile shows roughly 400,000 distinct CDR3 sequences, more than 80% of them singletons. Included as multiple sclerosis controls were treatment-naive patients who had stable or active relapsing-remitting disease. TEMRA cells were FACS-enriched, while CD8+ and CD4+ T cells were negatively isolated. The CDR3 spans 15 residues. Trimming stripped 6 bases from V and 0 bases from J, with 15 bases between.

The source is a human donor with multiple sclerosis. V is TRBV12-3 or TRBV12-4 and J is TRBJ2-7; TRBD1 might be the D (6 bases). The sequencing sample was made of CD8+ T cells from PBMCs. The CDR3 loop is CASSYSLRGSYEQYF. CDR3 DNA: TGTGCCAGCAGCTACAGCCTCAGGGGCTCCTACGAGCAGTACTTC.